The rows below give T cell receptor beta chains drawn from one sample of a study of cytomegalovirus exposure and HLA in healthy donors. Sequencing was performed with immunoSEQ multiplex PCR; in TCRdb, only in-frame clones are kept and a portion is missing. The sample records about 83,000 clones, 81% being singletons. Sequencing was done on a sample of PBMCs. These receptors were collected from a woman in her thirties in good health and CMV-seronegative. Each CDR3 is given with its conserved first and last residue. The order of the fields is D gene, V gene, J gene, CDR3 protein. The D gene is left open where the match is weak.

TRBD1	TRBV28	TRBJ1-6	CASSLGGQGNSPLHF
-	TRBV28	TRBJ1-5	CASSDQGSQPQHF
TRBD2	TRBV5-1	TRBJ2-3	CASSLGTGTSLADTQYF
TRBD2	TRBV18	TRBJ2-1	CASSPPGLAGGSYNEQFF
TRBD1	TRBV5-1	TRBJ1-2	CASSMQGAYYDYGYTF
TRBD2	TRBV6-4	TRBJ2-1	CASSDSMWEGRNEQFF
-	TRBV5-1	TRBJ1-1	CASSLASGVGLNTEAFF
TRBD2	TRBV9	TRBJ2-3	CASSPDTAGAGGTQYF
TRBD1	TRBV10-3	TRBJ2-1	CAIGLGQGVGNEQFF
TRBD2	TRBV15	TRBJ2-2	CATSAGTSGRTGELFF
-	TRBV5-1	TRBJ1-1	CASSLEQNTEAFF
TRBD1	TRBV5-5	TRBJ2-1	CASSSRGTGDNEQFF
TRBD1	TRBV4-2	TRBJ2-1	CASSHTFSGQGADEQFF
TRBD1	TRBV11-2	TRBJ2-7	CASSSRTGRISYEQYF
-	TRBV5-3	TRBJ2-3	CARSLGGIGDTQYF
-	TRBV4-1	TRBJ2-1	CASSQGYLGQLNNEQFF
TRBD1	TRBV12-5	TRBJ2-3	CASAPGQVTDTQYF
-	TRBV18	TRBJ1-1	CASSQGLLNTEAFF
-	TRBV5-6	TRBJ2-5	CASSFPGQQETQYF
-	TRBV5-1	TRBJ2-5	CASSFLGLPLETQYF
TRBD2	TRBV30	TRBJ2-1	CAWSVRVGLAGEIYNEQFF
TRBD1	TRBV11-2	TRBJ2-5	CASREGQGMEETQYF
-	TRBV5-1	TRBJ2-6	CASSPRTASGANVLTF
TRBD2	TRBV27	TRBJ2-1	CASSPLGTTTYNEQFF
-	TRBV5-1	TRBJ1-1	CASSSAMALGGTEAFF